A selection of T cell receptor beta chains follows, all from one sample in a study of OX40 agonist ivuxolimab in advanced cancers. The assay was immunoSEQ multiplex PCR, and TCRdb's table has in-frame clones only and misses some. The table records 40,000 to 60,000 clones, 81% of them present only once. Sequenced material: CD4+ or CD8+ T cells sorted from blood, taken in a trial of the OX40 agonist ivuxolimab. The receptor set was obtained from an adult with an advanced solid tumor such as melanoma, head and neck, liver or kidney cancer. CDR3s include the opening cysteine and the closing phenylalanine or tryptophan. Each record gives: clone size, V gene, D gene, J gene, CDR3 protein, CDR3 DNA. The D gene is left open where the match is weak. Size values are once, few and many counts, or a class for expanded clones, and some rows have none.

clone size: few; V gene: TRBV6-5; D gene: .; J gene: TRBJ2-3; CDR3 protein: CASSYPGGTIYF; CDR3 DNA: TGTGCCAGCAGTTACCCTGGCGGGACAATATATTTT
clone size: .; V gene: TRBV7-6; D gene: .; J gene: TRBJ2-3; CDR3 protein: CASSLEAASTDTQYF; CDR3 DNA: TGTGCCAGCAGCTTAGAGGCAGCCAGCACAGATACGCAGTATTTT
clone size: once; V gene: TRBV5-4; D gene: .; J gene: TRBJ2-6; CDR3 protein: CASSLVGAGANVLTF; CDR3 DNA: TGTGCCAGCAGCTTGGTGGGGGCTGGGGCCAACGTCCTGACTTTC
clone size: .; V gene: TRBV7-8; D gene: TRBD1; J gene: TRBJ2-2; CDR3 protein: CASSSDRGNVAGELFF; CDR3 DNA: TGTGCCAGCAGCTCTGACAGGGGTAACGTGGCCGGGGAGCTGTTTTTT
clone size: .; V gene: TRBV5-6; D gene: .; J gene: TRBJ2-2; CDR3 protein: CASSAAAHLNTGELFF; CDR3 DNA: TGTGCCAGCAGCGCCGCGGCCCATTTGAACACCGGGGAGCTGTTTTTT
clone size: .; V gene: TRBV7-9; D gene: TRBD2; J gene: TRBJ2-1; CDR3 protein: CASSIRTSAVPDEQFF; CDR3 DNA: TGTGCCAGCAGCATCCGGACTAGCGCCGTTCCAGATGAGCAGTTCTTC
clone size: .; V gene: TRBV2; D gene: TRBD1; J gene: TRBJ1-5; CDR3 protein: CASNDRGSNQPQHF; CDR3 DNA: TGTGCCAGTAATGACAGGGGAAGCAATCAGCCCCAGCATTTT
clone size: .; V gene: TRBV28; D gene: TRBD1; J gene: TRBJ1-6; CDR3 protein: CASSYRGVNSPLHF; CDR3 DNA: TGTGCCAGCAGTTACAGGGGAGTGAATTCACCCCTCCACTTT
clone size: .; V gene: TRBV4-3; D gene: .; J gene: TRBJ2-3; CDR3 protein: CASSPGEGVVGDTQYF; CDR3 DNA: TGCGCCAGCAGCCCGGGGGAGGGGGTAGTAGGAGATACGCAGTATTTT
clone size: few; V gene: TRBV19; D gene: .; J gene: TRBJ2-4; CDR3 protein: CASSIRAGAAKNIQYF; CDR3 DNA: TGTGCCAGTAGTATACGGGCAGGGGCTGCCAAAAACATTCAGTACTTC
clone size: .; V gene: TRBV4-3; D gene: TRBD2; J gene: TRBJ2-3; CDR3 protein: CASSQGVAGSSTDTQYF; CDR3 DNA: TGCGCCAGCAGCCAAGGCGTAGCGGGCTCTAGCACAGATACGCAGTATTTT
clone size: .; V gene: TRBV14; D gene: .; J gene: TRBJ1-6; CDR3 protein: CASSPDYSPLHF; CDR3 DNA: TGTGCCAGCAGTCCTGATTATTCACCCCTCCACTTT
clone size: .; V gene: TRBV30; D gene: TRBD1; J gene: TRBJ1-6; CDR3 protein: CAWTAGGYNSPLHF; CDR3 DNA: TGTGCCTGGACGGCAGGGGGCTATAATTCACCCCTCCACTTT
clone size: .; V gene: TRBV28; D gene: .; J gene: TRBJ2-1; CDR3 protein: CASSFRGHQSDEQFF; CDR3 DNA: TGTGCCAGCAGTTTTCGGGGGCATCAATCGGATGAGCAGTTCTTC
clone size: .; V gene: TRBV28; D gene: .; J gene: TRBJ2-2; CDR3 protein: CASSSGTTNTGELFF; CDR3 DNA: TGTGCCAGCAGTTCGGGGACCACGAACACCGGGGAGCTGTTTTTT
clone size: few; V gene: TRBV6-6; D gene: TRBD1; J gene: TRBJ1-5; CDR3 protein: CASSYPGQGENQPQHF; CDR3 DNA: TGTGCCAGCAGTTACCCGGGACAGGGGGAAAATCAGCCCCAGCATTTT
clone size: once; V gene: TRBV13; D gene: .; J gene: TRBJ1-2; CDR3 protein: CASSPQGHRRDGYTF; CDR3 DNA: TGTGCCAGCAGCCCCCAGGGACATCGTAGAGATGGCTACACCTTC
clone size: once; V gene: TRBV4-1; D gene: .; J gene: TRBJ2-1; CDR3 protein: CASSQLPQNGNNEQFF; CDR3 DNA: TGCGCCAGCAGCCAGCTACCCCAGAACGGGAACAATGAGCAGTTCTTC
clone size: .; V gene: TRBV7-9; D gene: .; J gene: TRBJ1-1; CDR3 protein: CASSLGGGVEAFF; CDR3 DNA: TGTGCCAGCAGCTTAGGGGGCGGGGTTGAAGCTTTCTTT
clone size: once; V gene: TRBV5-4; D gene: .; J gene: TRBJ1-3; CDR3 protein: CASSLTGAGNTIYF; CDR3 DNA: TGTGCCAGCAGCTTGACGGGGGCCGGAAACACCATATATTTT
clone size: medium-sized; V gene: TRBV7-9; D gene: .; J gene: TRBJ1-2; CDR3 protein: CASSLTGRANYGYTF; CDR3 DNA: TGTGCCAGCAGCTTAACCGGGAGAGCTAACTATGGCTACACCTTC
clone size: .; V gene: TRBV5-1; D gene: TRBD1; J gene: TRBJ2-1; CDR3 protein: CASSLLGQGRSNEQFF; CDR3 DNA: TGCGCCAGCAGCTTGTTGGGACAGGGTAGGAGCAATGAGCAGTTCTTC
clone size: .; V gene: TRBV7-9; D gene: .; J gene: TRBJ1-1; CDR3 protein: CASSSGVLDTEAFF; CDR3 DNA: TGTGCCAGCAGCTCGGGCGTCTTGGACACTGAAGCTTTCTTT
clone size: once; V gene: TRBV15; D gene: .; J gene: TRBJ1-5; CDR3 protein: CATSRNRRDSNQPQHF; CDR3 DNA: TGTGCCACCAGCAGAAATAGGAGGGATAGCAATCAGCCCCAGCATTTT
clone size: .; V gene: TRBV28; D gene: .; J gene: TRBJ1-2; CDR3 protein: CATMTETNYGYTF; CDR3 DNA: TGTGCCACCATGACAGAAACTAACTATGGCTACACCTTC
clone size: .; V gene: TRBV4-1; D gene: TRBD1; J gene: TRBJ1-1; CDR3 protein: CASSQVGIGTAEAFF; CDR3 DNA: TGCGCCAGCAGCCAAGTAGGAATCGGGACAGCTGAAGCTTTCTTT
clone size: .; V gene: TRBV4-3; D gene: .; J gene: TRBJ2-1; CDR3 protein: CASSQLHTSLNEQFF; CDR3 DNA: TGCGCCAGCAGCCAATTACATACTAGTCTTAATGAGCAGTTCTTC